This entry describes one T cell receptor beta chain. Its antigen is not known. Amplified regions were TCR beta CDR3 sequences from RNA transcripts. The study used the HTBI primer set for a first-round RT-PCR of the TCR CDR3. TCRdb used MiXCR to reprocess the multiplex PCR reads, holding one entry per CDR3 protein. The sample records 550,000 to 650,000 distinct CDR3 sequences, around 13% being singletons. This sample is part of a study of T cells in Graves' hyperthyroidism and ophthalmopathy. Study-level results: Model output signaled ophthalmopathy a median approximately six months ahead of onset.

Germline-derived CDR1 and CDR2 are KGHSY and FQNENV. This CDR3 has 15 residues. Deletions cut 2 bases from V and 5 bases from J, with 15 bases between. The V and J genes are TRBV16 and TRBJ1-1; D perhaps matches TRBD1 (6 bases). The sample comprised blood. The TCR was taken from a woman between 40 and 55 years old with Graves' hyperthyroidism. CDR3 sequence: CASSQPTGLGTEAFF. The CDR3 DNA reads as TGTGCCAGCAGCCAACCAACAGGGTTAGGAACTGAAGCTTTCTTT.